Sequencing of this T cell receptor (beta chain) was carried out in a study of blood T cell repertoires in COVID-19. As for the study in general: Sites in the United States, Italy and Spain provided acute and convalescent COVID-19 samples.

Per the study methods: Amplified reference gene primers provided the basis for estimating nucleated cell counts. TCRdb's copy holds only in-frame clones and misses some; the assay was immunoSEQ multiplex PCR. V, J and clone size were drawn from that table, and D and trimming were deduced from the DNA. The sample records about 78,000 clones, roughly 87% being singletons. Losses at the gene ends were 5 bases for V and 3 bases for J; bases not matched to a gene: 6. CDR1 is PRHDT and CDR2 is FYEKMQ in the germline V gene (reference sequence). The CDR3 contains 15 residues. The rearrangement links TRBV13 to TRBJ2-1, with 8 positions matching TRBD2. Sequenced sample: peripheral blood. This clonotype was obtained from a woman aged 50 to 65 in a cohort sampled during active COVID-19. The CDR3 reads CASSPTGLDYNEQFF. The CDR3 DNA reads as TGTGCCAGCAGCCCGACGGGACTAGACTACAATGAGCAGTTCTTC.